This T cell receptor (beta chain) was observed in a study of blood T cells in healthy people across ages. Overall study results and limits: TCR beta diversity, measured per million T cells, fell in a roughly linear way with age.

With regard to this clonotype: Its target is unknown.

Primers used in a second PCR of about 6 to 11 cycles were a sample-barcoded 5' primer and a J-beta primer mix. Every single cDNA molecule received a tag from a template-switch adaptor with 12 random nucleotides. MiXCR was run by TCRdb on the 5' RACE reads, yielding one entry per CDR3 protein. The data hold 780,000 or so distinct CDR3 sequences, with about 55% observed a single time. Germline V CDR1 and CDR2: SGHTA, FQGNSA. The CDR3 is made up of 19 amino acids. J lost 7 bases, V lost 2 bases, and 16 bases had no gene match. Input material: blood. The genes are TRBV7-2 and TRBJ2-7; 14 bases are shared with TRBD2. This sequence originates from a man aged 80 or over in good health. CDR3 region: CASSLRALPGLAGAHEQYF. The CDR3 DNA sequence: TGTGCCAGCAGCTTAAGGGCGTTGCCGGGACTAGCGGGAGCCCATGAGCAGTACTTC.